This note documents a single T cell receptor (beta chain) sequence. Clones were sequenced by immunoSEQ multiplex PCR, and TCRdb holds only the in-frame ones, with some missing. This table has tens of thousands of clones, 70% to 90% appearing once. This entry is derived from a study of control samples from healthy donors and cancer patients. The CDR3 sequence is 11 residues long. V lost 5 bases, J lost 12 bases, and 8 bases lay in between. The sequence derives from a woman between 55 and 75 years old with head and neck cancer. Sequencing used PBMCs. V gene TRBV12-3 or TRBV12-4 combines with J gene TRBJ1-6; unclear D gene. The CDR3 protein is CASSPSGPLHF. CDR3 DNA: TGTGCCAGCAGTCCATCGGGACCCCTCCACTTT.